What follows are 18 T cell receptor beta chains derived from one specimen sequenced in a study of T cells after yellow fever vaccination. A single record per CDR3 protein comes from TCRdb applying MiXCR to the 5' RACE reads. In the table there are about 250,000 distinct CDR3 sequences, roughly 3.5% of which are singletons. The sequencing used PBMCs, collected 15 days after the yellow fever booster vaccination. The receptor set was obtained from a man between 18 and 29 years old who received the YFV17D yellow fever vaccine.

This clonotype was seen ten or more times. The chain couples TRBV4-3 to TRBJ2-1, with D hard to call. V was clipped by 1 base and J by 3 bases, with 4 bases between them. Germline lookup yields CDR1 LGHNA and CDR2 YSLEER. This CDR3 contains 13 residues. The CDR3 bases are TGCGCCAGCAGCCAAGGAAACTACAATGAGCAGTTCTTC. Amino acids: CASSQGNYNEQFF.

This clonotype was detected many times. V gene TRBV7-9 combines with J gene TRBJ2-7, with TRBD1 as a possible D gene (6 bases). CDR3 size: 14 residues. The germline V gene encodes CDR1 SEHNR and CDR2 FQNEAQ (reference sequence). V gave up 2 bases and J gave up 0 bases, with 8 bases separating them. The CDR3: CASSLLGASYEQYF. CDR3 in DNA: TGTGCCAGCAGCTTATTGGGGGCCTCCTACGAGCAGTACTTC.

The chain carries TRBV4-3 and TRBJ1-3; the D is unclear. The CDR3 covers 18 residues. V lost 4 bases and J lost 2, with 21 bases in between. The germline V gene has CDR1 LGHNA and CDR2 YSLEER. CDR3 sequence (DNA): TGCGCCAGCAGCCCCGATCGTCTCGTCTACAGTCCTGGAAACACCATATATTTT. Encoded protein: CASSPDRLVYSPGNTIYF.

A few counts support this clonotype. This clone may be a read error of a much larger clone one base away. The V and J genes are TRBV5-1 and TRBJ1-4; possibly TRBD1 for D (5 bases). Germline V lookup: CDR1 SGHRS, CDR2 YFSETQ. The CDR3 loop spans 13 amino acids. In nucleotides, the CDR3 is TGCGCCAGCAGCTGGCAGGGTGACGAAAAACTGATTTTT. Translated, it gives CASSWQGDEKLIF. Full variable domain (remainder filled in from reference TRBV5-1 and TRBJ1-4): KAGVTQTPRYLIKTRGQQVTLSCSPISGHRSVSWYQQTPGQGLQFLFEYFSETQRNKGNFPGRFSGRQFSNSRSEMNVSTLELGDSALYLCASSWQGDEKLIFGSGTQLSVL.

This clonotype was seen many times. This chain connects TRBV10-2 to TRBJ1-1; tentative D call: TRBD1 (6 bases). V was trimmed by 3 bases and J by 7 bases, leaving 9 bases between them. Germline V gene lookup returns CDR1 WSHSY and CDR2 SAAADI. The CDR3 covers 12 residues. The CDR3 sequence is CASSDLQGEAFF. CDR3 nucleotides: TGCGCCAGCAGTGACCTACAGGGTGAAGCTTTCTTT.

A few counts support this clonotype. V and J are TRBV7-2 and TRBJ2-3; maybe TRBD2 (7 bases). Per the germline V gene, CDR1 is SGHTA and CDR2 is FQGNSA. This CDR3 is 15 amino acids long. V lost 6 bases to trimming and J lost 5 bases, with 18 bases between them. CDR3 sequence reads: CASSPGWGGQDTQYF. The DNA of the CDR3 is TGTGCCAGCAGTCCGGGGTGGGGGGGCCAAGATACGCAGTATTTT.

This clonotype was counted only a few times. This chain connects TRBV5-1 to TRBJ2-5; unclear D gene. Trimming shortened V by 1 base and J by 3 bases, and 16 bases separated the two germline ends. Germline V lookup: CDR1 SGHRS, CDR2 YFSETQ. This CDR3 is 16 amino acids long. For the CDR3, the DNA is TGCGCCAGCAGCTTGTTTTTCCTTGGACCGAAAGAGACCCAGTACTTC. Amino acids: CASSLFFLGPKETQYF.

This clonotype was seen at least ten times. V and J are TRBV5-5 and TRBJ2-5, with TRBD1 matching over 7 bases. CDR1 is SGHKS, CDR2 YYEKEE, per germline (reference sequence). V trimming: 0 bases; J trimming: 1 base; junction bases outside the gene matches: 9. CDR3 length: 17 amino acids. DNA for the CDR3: TGTGCCAGCAGCTTGGGAAGTTTGGGGACAGTCCAAGAGACCCAGTACTTC. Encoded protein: CASSLGSLGTVQETQYF.

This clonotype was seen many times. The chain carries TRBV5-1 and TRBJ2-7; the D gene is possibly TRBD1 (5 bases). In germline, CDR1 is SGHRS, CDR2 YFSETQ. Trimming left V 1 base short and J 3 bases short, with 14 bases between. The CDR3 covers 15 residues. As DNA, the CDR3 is TGCGCCAGCAGCTTGATGACAGTCTTCCACTACGAGCAGTACTTC. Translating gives CASSLMTVFHYEQYF. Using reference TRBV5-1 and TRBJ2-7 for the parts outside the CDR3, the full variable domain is KAGVTQTPRYLIKTRGQQVTLSCSPISGHRSVSWYQQTPGQGLQFLFEYFSETQRNKGNFPGRFSGRQFSNSRSEMNVSTLELGDSALYLCASSLMTVFHYEQYFGPGTRLTVT.

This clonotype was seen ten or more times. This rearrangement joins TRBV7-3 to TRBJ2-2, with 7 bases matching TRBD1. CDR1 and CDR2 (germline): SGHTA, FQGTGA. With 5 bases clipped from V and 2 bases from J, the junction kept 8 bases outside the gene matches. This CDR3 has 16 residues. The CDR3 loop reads CASSPLGTANTGELFF. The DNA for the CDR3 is TGTGCCAGCAGCCCTCTAGGGACAGCAAACACCGGGGAGCTGTTTTTT.

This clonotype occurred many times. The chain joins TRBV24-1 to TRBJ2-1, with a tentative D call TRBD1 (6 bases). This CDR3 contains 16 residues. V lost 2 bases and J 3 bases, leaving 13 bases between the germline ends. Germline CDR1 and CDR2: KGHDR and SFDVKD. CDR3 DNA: TGTGCCACCAGTGATTCCACAGGGAAAAGCTACAATGAGCAGTTCTTC. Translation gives CATSDSTGKSYNEQFF.

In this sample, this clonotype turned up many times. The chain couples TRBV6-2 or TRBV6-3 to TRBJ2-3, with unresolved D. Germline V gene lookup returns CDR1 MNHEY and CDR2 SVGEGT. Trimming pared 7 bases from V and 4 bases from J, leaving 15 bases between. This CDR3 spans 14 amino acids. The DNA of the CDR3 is TGTGCCAGCACCCCCACTTACACGGCAGATACGCAGTATTTT. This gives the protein CASTPTYTADTQYF.

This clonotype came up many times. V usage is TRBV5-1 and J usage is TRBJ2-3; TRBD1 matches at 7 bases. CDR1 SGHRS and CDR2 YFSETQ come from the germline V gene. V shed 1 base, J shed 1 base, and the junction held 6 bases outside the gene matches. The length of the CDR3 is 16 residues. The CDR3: CASSLQGTVGTDTQYF. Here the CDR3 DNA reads TGCGCCAGCAGCTTGCAGGGGACAGTTGGCACAGATACGCAGTATTTT.

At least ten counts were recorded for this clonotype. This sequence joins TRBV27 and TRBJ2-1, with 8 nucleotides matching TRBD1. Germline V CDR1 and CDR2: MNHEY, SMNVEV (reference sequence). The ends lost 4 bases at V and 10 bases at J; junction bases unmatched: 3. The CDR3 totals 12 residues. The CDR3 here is CASSWTGSEQFF. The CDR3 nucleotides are TGTGCCAGCAGTTGGACAGGGAGCGAGCAGTTCTTC.

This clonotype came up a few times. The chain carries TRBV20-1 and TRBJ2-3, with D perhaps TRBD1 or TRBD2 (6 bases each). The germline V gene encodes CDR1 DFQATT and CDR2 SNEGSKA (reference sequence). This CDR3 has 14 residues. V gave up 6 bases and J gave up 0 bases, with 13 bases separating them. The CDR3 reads CSASRGASTDTQYF. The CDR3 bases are TGCAGTGCCTCAAGGGGGGCTAGCACAGATACGCAGTATTTT.

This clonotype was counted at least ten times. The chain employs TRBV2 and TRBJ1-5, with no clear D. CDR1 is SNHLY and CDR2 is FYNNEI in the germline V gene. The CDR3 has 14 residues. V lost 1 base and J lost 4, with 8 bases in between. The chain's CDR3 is CASSEGQSNQPQHF. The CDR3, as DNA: TGTGCCAGCAGTGAAGGGCAGTCAAATCAGCCCCAGCATTTT.

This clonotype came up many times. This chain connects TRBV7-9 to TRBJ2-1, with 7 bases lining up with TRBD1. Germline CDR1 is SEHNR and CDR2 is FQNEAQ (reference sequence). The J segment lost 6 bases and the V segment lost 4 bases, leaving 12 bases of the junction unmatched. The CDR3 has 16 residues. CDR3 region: CASSSNRGPYSNEQFF. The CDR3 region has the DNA TGTGCCAGCAGCTCCAACAGGGGCCCCTACAGCAATGAGCAGTTCTTC.

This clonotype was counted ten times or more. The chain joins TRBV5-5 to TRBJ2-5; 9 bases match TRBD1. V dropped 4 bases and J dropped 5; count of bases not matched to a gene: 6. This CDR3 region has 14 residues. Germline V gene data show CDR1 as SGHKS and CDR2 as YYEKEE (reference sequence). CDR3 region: CASSTGQGRETQYF. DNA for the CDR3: TGTGCCAGCAGCACAGGACAGGGGCGGGAGACCCAGTACTTC.